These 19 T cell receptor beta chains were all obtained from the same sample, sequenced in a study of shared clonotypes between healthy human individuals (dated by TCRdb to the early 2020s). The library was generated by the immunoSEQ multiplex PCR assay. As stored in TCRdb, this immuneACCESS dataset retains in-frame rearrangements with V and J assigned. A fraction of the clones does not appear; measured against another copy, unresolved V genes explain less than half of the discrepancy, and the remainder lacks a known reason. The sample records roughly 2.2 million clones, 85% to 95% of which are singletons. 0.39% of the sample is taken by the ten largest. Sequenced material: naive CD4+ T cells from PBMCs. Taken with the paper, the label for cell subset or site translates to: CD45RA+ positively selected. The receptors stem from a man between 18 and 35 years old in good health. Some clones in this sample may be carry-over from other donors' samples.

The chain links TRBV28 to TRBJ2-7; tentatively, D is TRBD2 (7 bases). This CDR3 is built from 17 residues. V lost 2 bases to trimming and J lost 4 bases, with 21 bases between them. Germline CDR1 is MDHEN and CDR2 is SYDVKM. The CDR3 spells CASSLPGRAGDGYEQYF. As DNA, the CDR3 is TGTGCCAGCAGTTTACCGGGGAGGGCAGGGGACGGGTACGAGCAGTACTTC.

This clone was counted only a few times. CDR3 nucleotide sequence: TGTGCCAGTAGCTTAAGCGGGTTCCAGCCCCAGCATTTT. Encoded protein: CASSLSGFQPQHF. The rearrangement joins TRBV19 to TRBJ1-5; the D is unclear. The CDR3 consists of 13 residues. Deletions cut 6 bases from V and 7 bases from J, with 13 bases between. Germline loops: CDR1 LNHDA, CDR2 SQIVND (reference sequence).

The CDR3 loop is CASSLDLGRPSHEQYF. The CDR3 nucleotides are TGTGCCAGCTCCCTTGACTTAGGGCGTCCCAGCCACGAGCAGTACTTC. The rearrangement uses TRBV18 and TRBJ2-7; D remains ambiguous. Germline-derived CDR1 and CDR2 are KGHSH and LQKENI. V lost 6 bases and J lost 5, with 23 bases in between. This CDR3 comprises 16 residues.

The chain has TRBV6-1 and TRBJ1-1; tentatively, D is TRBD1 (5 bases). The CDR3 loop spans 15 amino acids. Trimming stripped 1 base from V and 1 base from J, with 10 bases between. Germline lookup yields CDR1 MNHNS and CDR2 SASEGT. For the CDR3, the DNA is TGTGCCAGCAGTGAAGTGTGGGGGTCGAACACTGAAGCTTTCTTT. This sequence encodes CASSEVWGSNTEAFF.

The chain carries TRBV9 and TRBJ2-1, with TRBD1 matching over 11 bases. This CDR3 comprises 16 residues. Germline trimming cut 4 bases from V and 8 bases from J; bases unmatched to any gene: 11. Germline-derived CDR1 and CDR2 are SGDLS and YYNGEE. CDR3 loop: CASSKGGTGGFHEQFF. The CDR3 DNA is TGTGCCAGCAGCAAAGGTGGGACAGGGGGATTTCATGAGCAGTTCTTC.

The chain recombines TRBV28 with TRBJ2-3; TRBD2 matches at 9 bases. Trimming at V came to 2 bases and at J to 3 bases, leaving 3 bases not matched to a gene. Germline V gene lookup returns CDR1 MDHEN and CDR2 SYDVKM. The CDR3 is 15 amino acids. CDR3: CASSLLTSGTDTQYF. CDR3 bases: TGTGCCAGCAGTTTACTTACTAGCGGGACAGATACGCAGTATTTT.

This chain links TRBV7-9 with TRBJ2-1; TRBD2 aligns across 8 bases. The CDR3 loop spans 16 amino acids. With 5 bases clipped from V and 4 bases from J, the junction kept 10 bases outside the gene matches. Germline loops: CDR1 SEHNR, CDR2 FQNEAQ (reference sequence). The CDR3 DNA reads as TGTGCCAGCAGCCCCCTTGAGCGGGAGTGGTACAATGAGCAGTTCTTC. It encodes CASSPLEREWYNEQFF.

The CDR3 nucleotides read TGTGCCAGCAGTTACGGGACAGGGCACGAAAAACTGTTTTTT. Its translation: CASSYGTGHEKLFF. This chain uses TRBV6-6 with TRBJ1-4; 9 bases fit TRBD1. Germline CDR1 reads MNHNY; CDR2 reads SVGAGI (reference sequence). Unmatched junction bases numbered 3, after V lost 2 bases and J lost 8 bases. This CDR3 has 14 amino acids.

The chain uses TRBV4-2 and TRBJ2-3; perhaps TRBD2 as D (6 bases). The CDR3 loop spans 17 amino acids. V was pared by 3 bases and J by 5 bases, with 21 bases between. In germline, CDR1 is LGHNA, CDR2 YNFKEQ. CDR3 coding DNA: TGTGCCAGCAGCCAGGAAGGAGGGAGAGGAAGGGGAGATACGCAGTATTTT. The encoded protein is CASSQEGGRGRGDTQYF.

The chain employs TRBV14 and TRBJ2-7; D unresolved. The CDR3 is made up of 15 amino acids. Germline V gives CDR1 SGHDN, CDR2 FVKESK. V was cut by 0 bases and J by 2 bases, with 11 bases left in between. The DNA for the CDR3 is TGTGCCAGCAGCCAAGATTTGGATTTGACCTACGAGCAGTACTTC. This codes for CASSQDLDLTYEQYF.

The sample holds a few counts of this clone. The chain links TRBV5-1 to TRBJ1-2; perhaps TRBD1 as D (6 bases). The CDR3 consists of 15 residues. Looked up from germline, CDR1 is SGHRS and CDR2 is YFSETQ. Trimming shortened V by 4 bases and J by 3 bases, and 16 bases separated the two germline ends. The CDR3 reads CASSPGTPNDYGYTF. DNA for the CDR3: TGCGCCAGCAGCCCCGGGACACCTAATGACTATGGCTACACCTTC.

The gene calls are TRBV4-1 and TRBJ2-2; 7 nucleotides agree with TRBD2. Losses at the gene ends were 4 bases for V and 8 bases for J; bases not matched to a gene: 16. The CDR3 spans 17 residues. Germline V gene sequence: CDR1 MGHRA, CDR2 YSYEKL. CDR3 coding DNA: TGCGCCAGCAGCCGAGGGCTAGCGGCCGAGTCACGTGGGGAGCTGTTTTTT. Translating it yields CASSRGLAAESRGELFF.

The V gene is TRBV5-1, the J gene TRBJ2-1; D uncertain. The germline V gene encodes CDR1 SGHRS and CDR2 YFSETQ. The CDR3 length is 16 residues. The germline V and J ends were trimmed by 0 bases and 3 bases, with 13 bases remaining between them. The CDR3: CASSLAVRQLYNEQFF. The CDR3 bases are TGCGCCAGCAGCTTGGCCGTAAGGCAGCTCTACAATGAGCAGTTCTTC.

The CDR3 loop reads CASSLTRTSGRYTDTQYF. The CDR3 region has the DNA TGCGCCAGCAGCCTAACCAGGACTAGCGGGAGGTACACAGATACGCAGTATTTT. The rearrangement uses TRBV4-3 and TRBJ2-3, with 14 nucleotides matching TRBD2. CDR1 and CDR2 from the germline V gene are LGHNA and YSLEER. J lost 2 bases, V lost 4 bases, and 8 bases had no gene match. This CDR3 spans 18 amino acids.

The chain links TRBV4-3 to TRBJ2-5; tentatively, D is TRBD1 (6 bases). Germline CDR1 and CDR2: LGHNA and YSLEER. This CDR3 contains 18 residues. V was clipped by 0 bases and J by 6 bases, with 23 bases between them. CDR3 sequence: CASSQDQWAQARGKTQYF. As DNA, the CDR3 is TGCGCCAGCAGCCAAGATCAGTGGGCGCAAGCGAGGGGGAAGACCCAGTACTTC.

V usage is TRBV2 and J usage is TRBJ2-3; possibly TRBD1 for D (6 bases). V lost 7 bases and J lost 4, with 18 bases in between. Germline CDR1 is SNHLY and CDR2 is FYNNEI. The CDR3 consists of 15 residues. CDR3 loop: CASTPFLTGSDTQYF. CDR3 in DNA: TGTGCCAGCACCCCGTTCCTAACAGGGTCAGATACGCAGTATTTT. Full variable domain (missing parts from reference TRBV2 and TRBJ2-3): EPEVTQTPSHQVTQMGQEVILRCVPISNHLYFYWYRQILGQKVEFLVSFYNNEISEKSEIFDDQFSVERPDGSNFTLKIRSTKLEDSAMYFCASTPFLTGSDTQYFGPGTRLTVL.

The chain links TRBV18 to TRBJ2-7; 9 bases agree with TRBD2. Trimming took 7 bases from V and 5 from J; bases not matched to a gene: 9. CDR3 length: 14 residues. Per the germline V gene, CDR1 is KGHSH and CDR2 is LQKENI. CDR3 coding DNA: TGTGCCAGCTTAGCCGGGACTAGCTCACACGAGCAGTACTTC. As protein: CASLAGTSSHEQYF.

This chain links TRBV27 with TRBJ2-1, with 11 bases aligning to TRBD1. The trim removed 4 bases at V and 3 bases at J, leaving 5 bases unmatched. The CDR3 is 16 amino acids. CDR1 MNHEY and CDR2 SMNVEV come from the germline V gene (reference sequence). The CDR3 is CASSSDRGRIYNEQFF. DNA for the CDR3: TGTGCCAGCAGTTCGGACAGGGGGCGCATCTACAATGAGCAGTTCTTC.

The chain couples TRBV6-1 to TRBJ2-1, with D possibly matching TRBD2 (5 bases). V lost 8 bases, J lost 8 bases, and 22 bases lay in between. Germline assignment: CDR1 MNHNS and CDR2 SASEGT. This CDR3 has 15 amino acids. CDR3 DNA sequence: TGTGCCAGCGAGGTGAGGAGGCCCCGTCTAGATGAGCAGTTCTTC. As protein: CASEVRRPRLDEQFF.